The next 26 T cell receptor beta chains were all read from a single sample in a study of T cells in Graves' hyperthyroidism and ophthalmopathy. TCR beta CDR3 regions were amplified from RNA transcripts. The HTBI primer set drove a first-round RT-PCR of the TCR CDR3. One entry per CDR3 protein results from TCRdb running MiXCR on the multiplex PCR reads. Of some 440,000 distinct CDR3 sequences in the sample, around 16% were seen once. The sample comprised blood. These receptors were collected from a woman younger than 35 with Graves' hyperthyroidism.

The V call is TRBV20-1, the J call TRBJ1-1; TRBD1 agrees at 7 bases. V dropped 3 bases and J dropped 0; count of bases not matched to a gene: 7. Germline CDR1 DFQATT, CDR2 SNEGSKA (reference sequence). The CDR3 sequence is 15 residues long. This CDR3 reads CSASGQGVVNTEAFF. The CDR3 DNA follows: TGCAGTGCTAGCGGTCAGGGGGTGGTGAACACTGAAGCTTTCTTT.

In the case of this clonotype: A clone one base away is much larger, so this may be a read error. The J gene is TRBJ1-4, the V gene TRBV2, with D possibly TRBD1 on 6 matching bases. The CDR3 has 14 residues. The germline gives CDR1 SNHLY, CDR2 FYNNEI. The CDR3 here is CAGSPLPGAPKLFF. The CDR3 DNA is TGTGCCGGCAGCCCACTCCCGGGGGCCCCAAAACTGTTTTTT.

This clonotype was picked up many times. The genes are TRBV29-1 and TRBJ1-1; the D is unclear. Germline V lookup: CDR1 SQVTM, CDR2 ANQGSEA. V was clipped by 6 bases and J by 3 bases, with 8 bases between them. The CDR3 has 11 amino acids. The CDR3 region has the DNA TGCAGCGTCCGGCGGGACACTGAAGCTTTCTTT. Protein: CSVRRDTEAFF.

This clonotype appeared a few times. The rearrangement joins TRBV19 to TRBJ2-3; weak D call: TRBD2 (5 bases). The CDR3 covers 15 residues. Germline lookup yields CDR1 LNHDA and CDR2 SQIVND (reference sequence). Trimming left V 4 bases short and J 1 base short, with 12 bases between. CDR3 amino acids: CASSTRVGGTDTQYF. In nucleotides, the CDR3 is TGTGCCAGTAGTACCCGGGTCGGGGGCACAGATACGCAGTATTTT.

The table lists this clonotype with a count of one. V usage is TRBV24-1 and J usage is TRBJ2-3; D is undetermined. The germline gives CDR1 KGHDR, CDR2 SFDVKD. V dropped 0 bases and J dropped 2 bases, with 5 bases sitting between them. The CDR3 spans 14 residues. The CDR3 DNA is TGTGCCACCAGTGATTTGATCGCCACAGATACGCAGTATTTT. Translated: CATSDLIATDTQYF.

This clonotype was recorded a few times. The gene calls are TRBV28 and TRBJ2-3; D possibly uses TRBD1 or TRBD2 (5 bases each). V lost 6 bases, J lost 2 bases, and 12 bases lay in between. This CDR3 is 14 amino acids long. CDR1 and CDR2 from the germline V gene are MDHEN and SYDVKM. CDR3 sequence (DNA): TGTGCCAGCAGGCCTGGGACGATCACAGATACGCAGTATTTT. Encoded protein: CASRPGTITDTQYF.

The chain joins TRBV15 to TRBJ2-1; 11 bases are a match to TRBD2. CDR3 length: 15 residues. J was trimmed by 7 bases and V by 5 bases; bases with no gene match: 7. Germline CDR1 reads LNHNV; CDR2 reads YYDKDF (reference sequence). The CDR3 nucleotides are TGTGCCACCAGCGCAATAGCGGGAGGGACAAATGAGCAGTTCTTC. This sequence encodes CATSAIAGGTNEQFF.

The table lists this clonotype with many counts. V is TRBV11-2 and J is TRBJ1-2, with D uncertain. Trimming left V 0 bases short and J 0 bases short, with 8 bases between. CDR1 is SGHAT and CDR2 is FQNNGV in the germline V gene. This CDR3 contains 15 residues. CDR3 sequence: CASSLDPGANYGYTF. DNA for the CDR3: TGTGCCAGCAGCTTAGACCCGGGAGCTAACTATGGCTACACCTTC.

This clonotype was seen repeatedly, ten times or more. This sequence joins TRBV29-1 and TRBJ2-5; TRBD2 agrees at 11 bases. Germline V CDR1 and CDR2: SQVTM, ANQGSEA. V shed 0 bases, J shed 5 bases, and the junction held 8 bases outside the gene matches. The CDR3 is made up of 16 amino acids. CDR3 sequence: CSVEDLTSGKAETQYF. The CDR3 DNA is TGCAGCGTTGAAGATCTGACTAGCGGGAAGGCCGAGACCCAGTACTTC.

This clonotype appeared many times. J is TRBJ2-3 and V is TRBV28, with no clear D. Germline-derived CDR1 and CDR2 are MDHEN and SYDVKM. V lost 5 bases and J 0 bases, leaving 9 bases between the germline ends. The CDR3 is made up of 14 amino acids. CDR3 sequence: CASSPVDSTDTQYF. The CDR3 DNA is TGTGCCAGCAGTCCAGTAGACAGCACAGATACGCAGTATTTT. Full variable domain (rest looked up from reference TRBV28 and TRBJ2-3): DVKVTQSSRYLVKRTGEKVFLECVQDMDHENMFWYRQDPGLGLRLIYFSYDVKMKEKGDIPEGYSVSREKKERFSLILESASTNQTSMYLCASSPVDSTDTQYFGPGTRLTVL.

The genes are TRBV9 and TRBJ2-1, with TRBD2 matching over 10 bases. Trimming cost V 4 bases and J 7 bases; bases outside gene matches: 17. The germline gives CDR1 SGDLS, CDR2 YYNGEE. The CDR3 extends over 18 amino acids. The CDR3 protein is CASSPVGASGGPGNEQFF. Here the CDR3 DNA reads TGTGCCAGCAGCCCGGTCGGGGCTAGCGGGGGCCCGGGTAATGAGCAGTTCTTC.

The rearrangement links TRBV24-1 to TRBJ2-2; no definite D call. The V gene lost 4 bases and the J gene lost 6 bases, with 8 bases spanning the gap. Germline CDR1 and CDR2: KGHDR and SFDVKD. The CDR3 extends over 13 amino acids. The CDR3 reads CATSDPTPGELFF. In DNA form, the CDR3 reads TGTGCCACCAGTGACCCCACTCCCGGGGAGCTGTTTTTT.

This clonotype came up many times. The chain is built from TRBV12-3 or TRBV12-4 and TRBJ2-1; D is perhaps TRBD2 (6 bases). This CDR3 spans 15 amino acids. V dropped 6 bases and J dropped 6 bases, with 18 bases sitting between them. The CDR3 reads CASSPPLGRSNEQFF. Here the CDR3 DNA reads TGTGCCAGCAGCCCACCTCTAGGGAGGAGCAATGAGCAGTTCTTC.

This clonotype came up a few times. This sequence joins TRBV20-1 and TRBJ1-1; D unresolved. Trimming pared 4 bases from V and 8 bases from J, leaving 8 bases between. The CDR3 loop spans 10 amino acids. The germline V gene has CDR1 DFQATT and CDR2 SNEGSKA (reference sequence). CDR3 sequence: CSATPGEAFF. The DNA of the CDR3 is TGCAGTGCTACTCCGGGGGAAGCTTTCTTT.

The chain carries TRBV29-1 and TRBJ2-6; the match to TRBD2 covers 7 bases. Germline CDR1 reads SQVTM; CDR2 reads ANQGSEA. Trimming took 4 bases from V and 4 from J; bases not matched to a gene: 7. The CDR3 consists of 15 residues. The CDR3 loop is CSVGGGARGANVLTF. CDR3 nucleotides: TGCAGCGTTGGGGGAGGGGCGCGAGGGGCCAACGTCCTGACTTTC.

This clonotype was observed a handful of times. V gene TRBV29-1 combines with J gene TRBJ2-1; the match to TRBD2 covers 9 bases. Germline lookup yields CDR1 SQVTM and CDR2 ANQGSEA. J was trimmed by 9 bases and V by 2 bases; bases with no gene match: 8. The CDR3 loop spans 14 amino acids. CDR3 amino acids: CSVEIAGVESEQFF. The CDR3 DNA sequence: TGCAGCGTTGAAATAGCGGGAGTTGAAAGTGAGCAGTTCTTC.

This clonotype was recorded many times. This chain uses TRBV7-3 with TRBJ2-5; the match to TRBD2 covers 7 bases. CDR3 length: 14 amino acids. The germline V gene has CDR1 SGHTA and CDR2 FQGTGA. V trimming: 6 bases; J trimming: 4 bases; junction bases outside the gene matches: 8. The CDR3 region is CASSTGGVGETQYF. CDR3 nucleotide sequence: TGTGCCAGCAGTACGGGGGGAGTCGGAGAGACCCAGTACTTC.

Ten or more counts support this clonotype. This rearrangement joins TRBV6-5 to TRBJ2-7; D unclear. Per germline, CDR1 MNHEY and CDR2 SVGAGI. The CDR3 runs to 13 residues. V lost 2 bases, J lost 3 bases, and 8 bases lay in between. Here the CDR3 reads CASSYGPIYEQYF. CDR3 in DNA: TGTGCCAGCAGTTACGGGCCGATCTACGAGCAGTACTTC.

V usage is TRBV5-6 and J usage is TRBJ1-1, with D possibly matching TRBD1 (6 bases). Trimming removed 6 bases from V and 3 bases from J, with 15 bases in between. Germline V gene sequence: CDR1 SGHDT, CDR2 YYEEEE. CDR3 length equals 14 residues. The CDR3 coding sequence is TGTGCCAGCACCTTCCCTCAGGGGCACACTGAAGCTTTCTTT. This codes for CASTFPQGHTEAFF.

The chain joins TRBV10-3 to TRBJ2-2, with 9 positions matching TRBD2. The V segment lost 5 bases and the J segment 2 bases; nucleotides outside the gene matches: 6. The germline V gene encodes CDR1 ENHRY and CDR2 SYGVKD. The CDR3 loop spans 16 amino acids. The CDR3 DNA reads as TGTGCCATCAGTACATCCGGGACTAGCAACACCGGGGAGCTGTTTTTT. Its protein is CAISTSGTSNTGELFF.

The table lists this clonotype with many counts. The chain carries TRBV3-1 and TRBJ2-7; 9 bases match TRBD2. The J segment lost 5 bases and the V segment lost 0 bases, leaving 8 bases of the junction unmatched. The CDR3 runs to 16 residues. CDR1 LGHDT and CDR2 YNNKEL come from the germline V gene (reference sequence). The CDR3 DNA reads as TGTGCCAGCAGCCAAGATGAGGCTAGCGGGACCCACGAGCAGTACTTC. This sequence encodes CASSQDEASGTHEQYF.

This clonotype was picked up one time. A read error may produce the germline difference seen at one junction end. The CDR3 is CAGSSQLLGPGNTIYF. The DNA of the CDR3 is TGTGCCGGCAGTAGCCAGTTGTTGGGGCCTGGAAACACCATATATTTT. The chain carries TRBV6-1 and TRBJ1-3, with D perhaps matching TRBD1 (5 bases). The germline gives CDR1 MNHNS, CDR2 SASEGT. The CDR3 spans 16 residues.

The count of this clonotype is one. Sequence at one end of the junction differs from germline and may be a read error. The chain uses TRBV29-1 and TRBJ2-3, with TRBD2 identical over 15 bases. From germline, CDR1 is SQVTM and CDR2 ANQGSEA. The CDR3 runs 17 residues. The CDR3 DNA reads TGCAGCGCTGAATTAGACGGGACTAGCGGGAGGACAGATACGCAGTATTTT. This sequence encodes CSAELDGTSGRTDTQYF.

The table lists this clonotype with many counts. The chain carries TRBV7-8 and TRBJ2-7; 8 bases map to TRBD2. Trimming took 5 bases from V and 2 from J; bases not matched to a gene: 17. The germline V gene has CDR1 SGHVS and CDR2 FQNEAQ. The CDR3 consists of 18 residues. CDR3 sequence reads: CASSPTGLRLATAYEQYF. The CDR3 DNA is TGTGCCAGCAGCCCAACAGGCTTGAGACTAGCGACAGCCTACGAGCAGTACTTC.

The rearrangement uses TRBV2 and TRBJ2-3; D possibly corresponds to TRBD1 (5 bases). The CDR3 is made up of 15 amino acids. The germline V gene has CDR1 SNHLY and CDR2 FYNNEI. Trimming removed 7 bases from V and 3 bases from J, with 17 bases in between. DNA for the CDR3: TGTGCCAGCACGAGTAGACAGAGGAATACAGATACGCAGTATTTT. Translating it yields CASTSRQRNTDTQYF.

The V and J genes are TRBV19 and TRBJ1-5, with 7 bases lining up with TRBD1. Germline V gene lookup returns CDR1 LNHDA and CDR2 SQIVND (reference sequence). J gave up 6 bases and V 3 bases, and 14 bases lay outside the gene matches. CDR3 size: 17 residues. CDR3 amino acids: CASSMGLGQPDVQPQHF. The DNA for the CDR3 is TGTGCCAGTAGTATGGGATTGGGACAGCCCGATGTTCAGCCCCAGCATTTT.